Below, 26 T cell receptor beta chains from the same sample are listed, as sequenced in a study of shared clonotypes between healthy human individuals. Method: immunoSEQ multiplex PCR; TCRdb's copy keeps in-frame clones and lacks some. The sample yields 800,000 to 1,200,000 clones, approximately 80% seen once. Material for sequencing was memory CD4+ T cells from PBMCs. Subset noted: CD45RA-negative fraction. These receptors all come from a man aged 18-30 years in good health. Some clones in this sample may be carry-over from other donors' samples.

J is TRBJ2-1 and V is TRBV20-1; TRBD2 agrees at 9 bases. With V trimmed by 5 bases and J by 12 bases, 5 bases remained unmatched. Germline values: CDR1 DFQATT, CDR2 SNEGSKA (reference sequence). The CDR3 is made up of 11 amino acids. In nucleotides, the CDR3 is TGCAGTGCTCCTAGCGGGAACTTGCAGTTCTTC. It specifies CSAPSGNLQFF.

This clone was seen more than once but under ten times. J is TRBJ2-3 and V is TRBV27, with D tentatively TRBD1 (6 bases). The CDR3 totals 14 residues. V lost 1 base and J 5 bases, leaving 10 bases between the germline ends. CDR1 is MNHEY and CDR2 is SMNVEV in the germline V gene (reference sequence). CDR3 DNA: TGTGCCAGCAGTTTATGGGGGCATAGAGATACGCAGTATTTT. It is translated as CASSLWGHRDTQYF.

This clone was detected only once. The germline gene is not matched at one end of the junction; a read error may be the cause. J is TRBJ1-5 and V is TRBV15; D not certain. Germline lookup yields CDR1 LNHNV and CDR2 YYDKDF (reference sequence). The CDR3 has 17 amino acids. For the CDR3, the DNA is TGTGCCACCAGCGGAGAGAGAGGTATGGGGAGCAATCAGCCCCAGCATTTT. It translates to CATSGERGMGSNQPQHF.

This rearrangement joins TRBV30 to TRBJ1-2; D ambiguous. The V gene lost 3 bases and the J gene lost 0 bases, with 8 bases spanning the gap. The CDR3 length is 13 residues. Germline CDR1 is GTSNPN and CDR2 is SVGIG (reference sequence). CDR3 sequence: CAWRDLSNYGYTF. The CDR3 coding sequence is TGTGCCTGGAGGGACCTCTCTAACTATGGCTACACCTTC.

The V call is TRBV18, the J call TRBJ2-1; TRBD2 matches at 7 bases. The CDR3 loop spans 15 amino acids. Per the germline V gene, CDR1 is KGHSH and CDR2 is LQKENI. Unmatched junction bases numbered 9, after V lost 6 bases and J lost 4 bases. The DNA for the CDR3 is TGTGCCAGCTCCTTCGGGACTATGCAATACAATGAGCAGTTCTTC. It is translated as CASSFGTMQYNEQFF.

This sequence joins TRBV7-8 and TRBJ1-1; D unclear. The CDR3 length is 18 residues. Trimming stripped 5 bases from V and 0 bases from J, with 22 bases between. Germline assignment: CDR1 SGHVS and CDR2 FQNEAQ. DNA of the CDR3: TGTGCCAGCAGCCCGATGGTGAAGGGAACCACCCTGAACACTGAAGCTTTCTTT. Amino acid sequence: CASSPMVKGTTLNTEAFF.

The rearrangement joins TRBV4-1 to TRBJ2-6, with D unclear. The CDR3 sequence is 17 residues long. The V gene's germline CDR1 is MGHRA and CDR2 YSYEKL. The germline V and J ends were trimmed by 5 bases and 2 bases, with 16 bases remaining between them. The CDR3 DNA sequence: TGCGCCAGCAGCGGTACGCCCTCCCCCACTGGGGCCAACGTCCTGACTTTC. This codes for CASSGTPSPTGANVLTF.

This clone was seen a few times. The chain employs TRBV19 and TRBJ2-5; D possibly matches TRBD1 or TRBD2 (5 bases each). Germline lookup yields CDR1 LNHDA and CDR2 SQIVND (reference sequence). The V end was cut by 2 bases, the J end by 4 bases, with 20 bases between. CDR3 length: 17 amino acids. The CDR3 region is CASSIRSGQLRGETQYF. The CDR3 DNA follows: TGTGCCAGTAGTATACGATCTGGGCAGCTGAGGGGAGAGACCCAGTACTTC.

This clone was seen more than once but under ten times. CDR3 DNA: TGTGCCAGCTCACCACAGACCTACGAGCAGTACTTC. Its protein is CASSPQTYEQYF. The chain has TRBV18 and TRBJ2-7, with D uncertain. CDR3 length: 12 amino acids. CDR1 KGHSH and CDR2 LQKENI come from the germline V gene. The V gene lost 1 base and the J gene lost 2 bases, with 3 bases spanning the gap.

The V call is TRBV15, the J call TRBJ2-3; TRBD2 agrees at 7 bases. V lost 1 base to trimming and J lost 2 bases; unmatched junction nucleotides: 6. The CDR3 sequence is 16 residues long. Germline V gene lookup returns CDR1 LNHNV and CDR2 YYDKDF (reference sequence). The CDR3 DNA reads TGTGCCACCAGCAGAGTTCTAGCGGAACCCACAGATACGCAGTATTTT. This encodes CATSRVLAEPTDTQYF.

The chain has TRBV9 and TRBJ2-5; 14 positions agree with TRBD2. V dropped 3 bases and J dropped 5; count of bases not matched to a gene: 3. Germline CDR1 is SGDLS and CDR2 is YYNGEE. The CDR3 extends over 15 amino acids. The CDR3 nucleotides read TGTGCCAGCAGCGCCCGGACTAGCGGGGGGGAGACCCAGTACTTC. Residues: CASSARTSGGETQYF.

As to this clone: Different DNA sequences within this sample yield the same CDR3. J is TRBJ2-5 and V is TRBV5-1, with no clear D. The germline gives CDR1 SGHRS, CDR2 YFSETQ. The CDR3 length is 11 residues. V was pared by 2 bases and J by 4 bases, with 3 bases between. For the CDR3, the DNA is TGCGCCAGCAGCTTTCGAGAGACCCAGTACTTC. As protein: CASSFRETQYF.

The chain combines TRBV5-6 with TRBJ2-3; D possibly corresponds to TRBD1 (5 bases). V was shortened by 3 bases and J by 0 bases, with 8 bases between the two germline ends. Germline V CDR1 and CDR2: SGHDT, YYEEEE. The CDR3 runs 14 residues. The CDR3 region has the DNA TGTGCCAGCAGCTGGACAACTAGCACAGATACGCAGTATTTT. Encoded protein: CASSWTTSTDTQYF.

This clone was detected only a few times. CDR3 protein: CASNRQASDEQYF. The CDR3, as DNA: TGCGCCAGCAACCGACAGGCGAGCGACGAGCAGTACTTC. The chain joins TRBV10-2 to TRBJ2-7; possible D gene TRBD1, 6 bases. Germline V CDR1 and CDR2: WSHSY, SAAADI. Trimming stripped 7 bases from V and 5 bases from J, with 15 bases between. This CDR3 region has 13 residues.

V usage is TRBV6-1 and J usage is TRBJ1-4, with 8 bases fitting TRBD1. The CDR3 covers 18 residues. The germline CDR1 and CDR2 sequences are MNHNS and SASEGT. V shed 2 bases and J 8 bases; nucleotides not matched to a gene: 16. The CDR3 loop reads CASSERVPGQVVLEKLFF. CDR3 DNA sequence: TGTGCCAGCAGTGAACGAGTCCCGGGACAGGTAGTGTTAGAAAAACTGTTTTTT.

The V and J genes are TRBV7-2 and TRBJ1-5, with D possibly being TRBD1 (5 bases). The V end was cut by 5 bases, the J end by 6 bases, with 14 bases between. This CDR3 has 14 amino acids. Germline-derived CDR1 and CDR2 are SGHTA and FQGNSA. The CDR3 spells CASSPKAGPQPQHF. The DNA of the CDR3 is TGTGCCAGCAGCCCCAAGGCGGGACCTCAGCCCCAGCATTTT. Filled out from reference TRBV7-2 and TRBJ1-5, the complete variable domain reads GAGVSQSPSNKVTEKGKDVELRCDPISGHTALYWYRQSLGQGLEFLIYFQGNSAPDKSGLPSDRFSAERTGGSVSTLTIQRTQQEDSAVYLCASSPKAGPQPQHFGDGTRLSIL.

J is TRBJ2-3 and V is TRBV9; no definite D call. This CDR3 contains 14 residues. Trimming removed 0 bases from V and 3 bases from J, with 8 bases in between. Looked up from germline, CDR1 is SGDLS and CDR2 is YYNGEE. CDR3 amino acids: CASSVGLITDTQYF. CDR3 bases: TGTGCCAGCAGCGTAGGGCTGATAACAGATACGCAGTATTTT.

This clone occurred once. CDR3 DNA sequence: TGTGCCAGCAGCGCCCGGACAGGCTCCTTGGGGTCCACTGAAGCTTTCTTT. Its translation: CASSARTGSLGSTEAFF. This rearrangement joins TRBV9 to TRBJ1-1; 7 bases fit TRBD1. This CDR3 has 17 amino acids. With V trimmed by 3 bases and J by 4 bases, 15 bases remained unmatched. Germline V gene lookup returns CDR1 SGDLS and CDR2 YYNGEE. Full variable domain (rest looked up from reference TRBV9 and TRBJ1-1): DSGVTQTPKHLITATGQRVTLRCSPRSGDLSVYWYQQSLDQGLQFLIQYYNGEERAKGNILERFSAQQFPDLHSELNLSSLELGDSALYFCASSARTGSLGSTEAFFGQGTRLTVV.

This chain uses TRBV7-9 with TRBJ2-1; D may correspond to TRBD1 or TRBD2 (6 bases each). Germline assignment: CDR1 SEHNR and CDR2 FQNEAQ (reference sequence). The CDR3 runs to 11 residues. The CDR3 sequence is CGGGSYNEQFF. In DNA, the CDR3 is TGTGGAGGGGGGTCCTACAATGAGCAGTTCTTC.

The rearrangement uses TRBV5-1 and TRBJ2-1; D is undetermined. Germline V gene lookup returns CDR1 SGHRS and CDR2 YFSETQ. The CDR3 runs 14 residues. The V and J ends lost 4 bases and 2 bases respectively, with 10 bases between them. The CDR3 bases are TGCGCCAGCAGCACTGACGGCACCTACAATGAGCAGTTCTTC. Translating it yields CASSTDGTYNEQFF.

In this sample, this clone turned up a few times. The V gene is TRBV5-4, the J gene TRBJ2-6; no clear D. Between the trimmed V and J ends, which lost 4 bases and 0 bases, there was a span of 8 bases. In germline, CDR1 is SGHNT, CDR2 YYREEE (reference sequence). CDR3 length: 15 residues. In DNA form, the CDR3 reads TGTGCCAGCAGCCCGACCGGCTCTGGGGCCAACGTCCTGACTTTC. Its translation is CASSPTGSGANVLTF. The whole variable domain, remainder taken from reference TRBV5-4 and TRBJ2-6, is ETGVTQSPTHLIKTRGQQVTLRCSSQSGHNTVSWYQQALGQGPQFIFQYYREEENGRGNFPPRFSGLQFPNYSSELNVNALELDDSALYLCASSPTGSGANVLTFGAGSRLTVL.

The chain has TRBV2 and TRBJ1-4; the match to TRBD1 covers 7 bases. Trimming took 5 bases from V and 7 from J; bases not matched to a gene: 7. The CDR3 contains 14 residues. In germline, CDR1 is SNHLY, CDR2 FYNNEI. The CDR3 nucleotides read TGTGCCAGCAGTAAAGGGGGCGCGGGTGAAAAACTGTTTTTT. It translates to CASSKGGAGEKLFF.

The chain combines TRBV27 with TRBJ2-1, with 10 bases aligning to TRBD2. The trim removed 1 base at V and 10 bases at J, leaving 10 bases unmatched. Germline loops: CDR1 MNHEY, CDR2 SMNVEV (reference sequence). The CDR3 runs to 16 residues. CDR3 DNA: TGTGCCAGCAGTTTATTCGGGACTAGCGCGAGGTCGGAGCAGTTCTTC. Amino acid sequence: CASSLFGTSARSEQFF.

This clone was seen once. The gene calls are TRBV30 and TRBJ2-7; no definite D call. The V gene's germline CDR1 is GTSNPN and CDR2 SVGIG (reference sequence). Deletions cut 1 base from V and 1 base from J, with 5 bases between. The CDR3 totals 12 residues. CDR3 DNA: TGTGCCTGGAGTGAGACTTCCTACGAGCAGTACTTC. It yields the protein CAWSETSYEQYF.

The CDR3 sequence: CASSFILAGGLETQYF. The CDR3 bases are TGTGCCAGCAGCTTTATTCTAGCGGGAGGGTTGGAGACCCAGTACTTC. The genes are TRBV7-9 and TRBJ2-5; TRBD2 aligns across 12 bases. CDR1 SEHNR and CDR2 FQNEAQ come from the germline V gene (reference sequence). The junction had 7 bases not matched to a gene; V was cut back by 3 bases and J by 5 bases. This CDR3 has 16 amino acids.

The gene calls are TRBV7-9 and TRBJ2-7; no definite D call. CDR1 is SEHNR and CDR2 is FQNEAQ in the germline V gene (reference sequence). The CDR3 is 14 amino acids. The ends were cut back, 5 bases at V and 3 bases at J, with 14 bases in the middle. The CDR3 sequence: CASSPPGGVYEQYF. DNA of the CDR3: TGTGCCAGCAGCCCCCCCGGTGGAGTCTACGAGCAGTACTTC.